This T cell receptor (beta chain) was documented in a study of cytomegalovirus exposure and HLA in healthy donors. The CDR3 runs 11 residues. In germline, CDR1 is MNHNS, CDR2 SASEGT. Study-wide findings and caveats: A later analysis linked a missense DCLRE1C variant to TCR beta V- and J-gene trimming. Three chains linked to CMV were shown in vitro to be specific for CMV antigens. The authors later found most CMV-associated TCR beta chains appeared HLA-restricted. Most TCR sequences proved rare, with some public TCRs found in many donors.

Researchers ran the PCR with 60 Vbeta and 13 Jbeta primers. TCRdb's table, derived via immunoSEQ multiplex PCR, lists solely in-frame clones and lacks some. The table lists some 110,000 clones, roughly 73% of them singletons. On this clone itself: Its specificity is not known. Sequence at one end of the junction differs from germline and may be a read error.

The source is a man aged 35 to 55 in good health and CMV-seronegative. The chain combines TRBV6-1 with TRBJ1-2; no firm D call. The sample consisted of PBMCs. The CDR3 DNA follows: TGTGCCAGCAGTGAGCTCCCTCCTATAGTCTTC. Protein sequence: CASSELPPIVF.